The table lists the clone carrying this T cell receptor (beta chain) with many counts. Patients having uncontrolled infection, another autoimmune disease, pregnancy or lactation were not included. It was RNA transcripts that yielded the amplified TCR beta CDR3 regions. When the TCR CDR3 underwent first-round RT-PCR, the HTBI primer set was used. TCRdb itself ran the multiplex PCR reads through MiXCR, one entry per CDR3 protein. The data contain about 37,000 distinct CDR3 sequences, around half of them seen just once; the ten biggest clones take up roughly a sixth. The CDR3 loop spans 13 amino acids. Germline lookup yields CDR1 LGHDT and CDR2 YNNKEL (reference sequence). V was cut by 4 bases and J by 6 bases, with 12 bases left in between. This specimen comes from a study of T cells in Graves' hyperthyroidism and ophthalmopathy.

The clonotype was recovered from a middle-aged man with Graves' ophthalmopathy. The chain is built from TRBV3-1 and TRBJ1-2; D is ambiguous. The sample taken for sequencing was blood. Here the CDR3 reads CASSPGRVDGYTF. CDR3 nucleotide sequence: TGTGCCAGCAGCCCCGGACGGGTGGATGGCTACACCTTC.